The 30 T cell receptor beta chains listed next were all sequenced from one sample in a study of T cells in tuberculosis. The assay was immunoSEQ multiplex PCR, and TCRdb's table has in-frame clones only and misses some. The sample yields some 40,000 clones, roughly 96% seen once. Sequenced: PBMCs. All receptors derive from a donor aged 10 to 29 with latent tuberculosis or without tuberculosis infection.

This chain uses TRBV30 with TRBJ1-6; tentatively, D is TRBD1 (5 bases). The CDR3 is made up of 16 amino acids. Germline V lookup: CDR1 GTSNPN, CDR2 SVGIG (reference sequence). Between the trimmed V and J ends, which lost 4 bases and 0 bases, there was a span of 13 bases. CDR3 sequence reads: CAWNPLGGSYNSPLHF. CDR3 nucleotides: TGTGCCTGGAATCCCCTGGGGGGCTCCTATAATTCACCCCTCCACTTT.

The chain combines TRBV9 with TRBJ1-1; D perhaps matches TRBD1 (5 bases). V was pared by 3 bases and J by 1 base, with 10 bases between. The V gene's germline CDR1 is SGDLS and CDR2 YYNGEE. This CDR3 has 14 amino acids. The CDR3, as DNA: TGTGCCAGCAGCGATGCGGGGCAGAACACTGAAGCTTTCTTT. Residues: CASSDAGQNTEAFF.

The gene calls are TRBV27 and TRBJ2-3; 7 bases agree with TRBD2. The junction had 8 bases not matched to a gene; V was cut back by 5 bases and J by 0 bases. Germline V CDR1 and CDR2: MNHEY, SMNVEV (reference sequence). This CDR3 has 16 residues. DNA for the CDR3: TGTGCCAGCAGTCCTCTGTCTAGCGGTAGCACAGATACGCAGTATTTT. Encoded protein: CASSPLSSGSTDTQYF.

V gene TRBV19 combines with J gene TRBJ1-5, with no clear D. The V and J ends lost 6 bases and 2 bases respectively, with 11 bases between them. CDR1 is LNHDA, CDR2 SQIVND, per germline (reference sequence). This CDR3 has 14 amino acids. The CDR3 DNA is TGTGCCAGTAGGAAGGGAGGAGGCAATCAGCCCCAGCATTTT. Protein: CASRKGGGNQPQHF.

The J gene is TRBJ2-5, the V gene TRBV2; D might be TRBD1 (6 bases). The V end was cut by 0 bases, the J end by 5 bases, with 16 bases between. CDR1 is SNHLY, CDR2 FYNNEI, per germline. The CDR3 covers 16 residues. DNA for the CDR3: TGTGCCAGCAGTGAAGCGCTCGGGACAACCCGGGAGACCCAGTACTTC. This translates into CASSEALGTTRETQYF.

This rearrangement joins TRBV6-5 to TRBJ1-2, with 10 positions matching TRBD1. The CDR3 runs 15 residues. Unmatched junction bases numbered 2, after V lost 0 bases and J lost 4 bases. Germline V gene sequence: CDR1 MNHEY, CDR2 SVGAGI. Here the CDR3 reads CASSYSRDRGYGYTF. The CDR3 DNA follows: TGTGCCAGCAGTTACTCCCGGGACAGGGGCTATGGCTACACCTTC.

The chain is built from TRBV5-1 and TRBJ1-1; no definite D call. The CDR3 is made up of 15 amino acids. Deletions cut 3 bases from V and 1 base from J, with 13 bases between. Germline CDR1 and CDR2: SGHRS and YFSETQ. The CDR3 region is CASSSRGRENTEAFF. The CDR3 region has the DNA TGCGCCAGCAGCTCCCGTGGGAGGGAGAACACTGAAGCTTTCTTT.

The chain joins TRBV6-6 to TRBJ1-1; tentatively, D is TRBD1 (6 bases). The V gene lost 7 bases and the J gene lost 5 bases, with 20 bases spanning the gap. The CDR3 has 15 residues. CDR1 is MNHNY and CDR2 is SVGAGI in the germline V gene (reference sequence). The CDR3 DNA reads as TGTGCCAGCACCAAACTTGTAGGGGGTCGAACTGAAGCTTTCTTT. Its protein product is CASTKLVGGRTEAFF.

The chain combines TRBV15 with TRBJ1-3; D gene unclear. With 1 base removed from V and 4 bases from J, the gap between germline ends came to 8 bases. This CDR3 is built from 14 residues. The germline CDR1 and CDR2 sequences are LNHNV and YYDKDF (reference sequence). CDR3 in amino acids: CATSRGQSGNTIYF. The DNA for the CDR3 is TGTGCCACCAGCAGAGGACAATCCGGAAACACCATATATTTT.

The chain couples TRBV6-5 to TRBJ2-3, with TRBD1 matching 8 bases. The CDR3 is made up of 14 amino acids. V lost 5 bases, J lost 4 bases, and 5 bases stayed unmatched. Germline V lookup: CDR1 MNHEY, CDR2 SVGAGI. CDR3 residues: CASSAGGAADTQYF. The CDR3 DNA is TGTGCCAGCAGTGCAGGGGGCGCGGCAGATACGCAGTATTTT.

The V gene is TRBV5-1, the J gene TRBJ1-1; D gene ambiguous. Trimming removed 3 bases from V and 1 base from J, with 7 bases in between. CDR1 is SGHRS, CDR2 YFSETQ, per germline. The CDR3 has 13 residues. The CDR3 region is CASSWRANTEAFF. The DNA for the CDR3 is TGCGCCAGCAGCTGGCGGGCGAACACTGAAGCTTTCTTT.

The CDR3 region is CASSSQGRGIYYF. Here the CDR3 DNA reads TGTGCCAGCAGCAGCCAGGGACGGGGGATCTATTACTTC. The V gene is TRBV7-9, the J gene TRBJ2-7, with D perhaps TRBD2 (6 bases). The germline CDR1 and CDR2 sequences are SEHNR and FQNEAQ (reference sequence). V was cut by 5 bases and J by 13 bases, with 21 bases left in between. This CDR3 spans 13 amino acids. The full variable domain, completed using reference TRBV7-9 and TRBJ2-7, is DTGVSQNPRHKITKRGQNVTFRCDPISEHNRLYWYRQTLGQGPEFLTYFQNEAQLEKSRLLSDRFSAERPKGSFSTLEIQRTEQGDSAMYLCASSSQGRGIYYFGPGTRLTVT.

CDR3 residues: CASSEAVRISDQNTEAFF. CDR3 bases: TGTGCCAGCAGTGAAGCAGTGAGGATCAGTGATCAAAACACTGAAGCTTTCTTT. The chain couples TRBV6-1 to TRBJ1-1; D not resolved. The CDR3 covers 18 residues. The V gene lost 0 bases and the J gene lost 2 bases, with 19 bases spanning the gap. CDR1 is MNHNS, CDR2 SASEGT, per germline.

The genes are TRBV5-4 and TRBJ1-2, with D possibly TRBD1 on 6 matching bases. Between the trimmed V and J ends, which lost 4 bases and 7 bases, there was a span of 14 bases. CDR1 SGHNT and CDR2 YYREEE come from the germline V gene (reference sequence). This CDR3 region has 13 residues. The CDR3 sequence: CASSQDGTSGYTF. The CDR3 nucleotides read TGTGCCAGCAGCCAAGACGGGACATCTGGCTACACCTTC.

This clone has a single count. The chain has TRBV5-6 and TRBJ2-2, with 10 bases identical to TRBD2. CDR3 size: 17 residues. J was trimmed by 5 bases and V by 3 bases; bases with no gene match: 10. The germline V gene encodes CDR1 SGHDT and CDR2 YYEEEE. The CDR3 loop reads CASSWERLAGQTGELFF. In DNA form, the CDR3 reads TGTGCCAGCAGCTGGGAGAGACTAGCGGGCCAGACCGGGGAGCTGTTTTTT. Full variable domain (rest looked up from reference TRBV5-6 and TRBJ2-2): DAGVTQSPTHLIKTRGQQVTLRCSPKSGHDTVSWYQQALGQGPQFIFQYYEEEERQRGNFPDRFSGHQFPNYSSELNVNALLLGDSALYLCASSWERLAGQTGELFFGEGSRLTVL.

The J gene is TRBJ1-2, the V gene TRBV5-4; 11 bases fit TRBD1. V dropped 3 bases and J dropped 8; count of bases not matched to a gene: 3. Germline CDR1 and CDR2: SGHNT and YYREEE (reference sequence). This CDR3 comprises 13 residues. DNA of the CDR3: TGTGCCAGCAGCTGGGACAGGGGGTACGGCTACACCTTC. It translates to CASSWDRGYGYTF.

CDR3 sequence (DNA): TGCGCCAGCAGCCAAGATAGTAGAGGAGGCAATCAGCCCCAGCATTTT. Protein product: CASSQDSRGGNQPQHF. This sequence joins TRBV4-3 and TRBJ1-5, with D unresolved. The CDR3 is 16 residues long. In germline, CDR1 is LGHNA, CDR2 YSLEER. V was trimmed by 0 bases and J by 2 bases, leaving 11 bases between them.

The genes are TRBV28 and TRBJ1-2, with TRBD1 identical over 7 bases. From germline, CDR1 is MDHEN and CDR2 SYDVKM. This CDR3 comprises 14 residues. V lost 6 bases and J lost 2; bases outside the gene matches: 6. The CDR3 bases are TGTGCCAGCAGAGAGGGACAGTTAAACTATGGCTACACCTTC. Protein product: CASREGQLNYGYTF.

V is TRBV4-1 and J is TRBJ1-2; 10 bases match TRBD1. Unmatched junction bases numbered 9, after V lost 6 bases and J lost 5 bases. Germline assignment: CDR1 MGHRA and CDR2 YSYEKL. This CDR3 is built from 15 residues. The CDR3 reads CASRQIGQGDYGYTF. CDR3 nucleotide sequence: TGCGCCAGCAGACAAATAGGACAGGGGGATTATGGCTACACCTTC.

This chain links TRBV2 with TRBJ2-1; 12 nucleotides match TRBD2. There are 15 residues in the CDR3. Germline V CDR1 and CDR2: SNHLY, FYNNEI. V lost 10 bases to trimming and J lost 4 bases; unmatched junction nucleotides: 8. The CDR3 coding sequence is TGTGCCACCATAAGGACTAGCGGGAAGTACAATGAGCAGTTCTTC. Its protein is CATIRTSGKYNEQFF.

DNA of the CDR3: TGCAGCGTTAAGAACCGGACAGGCCGGAGGGAGCAGTACTTC. Amino acids: CSVKNRTGRREQYF. The chain uses TRBV29-1 and TRBJ2-7; 7 nucleotides align to TRBD1. V lost 5 bases and J lost 7; bases outside the gene matches: 14. Germline V gene sequence: CDR1 SQVTM, CDR2 ANQGSEA. The CDR3 has 14 residues.

This rearrangement joins TRBV30 to TRBJ1-1; 8 bases match TRBD1. V lost 2 bases and J lost 10; bases outside the gene matches: 12. CDR1 and CDR2 from the germline V gene are GTSNPN and SVGIG (reference sequence). The CDR3 contains 14 residues. The CDR3 DNA sequence: TGTGCCTGGAGTAAACAACAGGGGGGGGGTGGAGCTTTCTTT. Amino acid sequence: CAWSKQQGGGGAFF.

V usage is TRBV10-3 and J usage is TRBJ2-7; D unresolved. CDR3 size: 13 residues. Germline values: CDR1 ENHRY, CDR2 SYGVKD. V dropped 6 bases and J dropped 1 base, with 10 bases sitting between them. CDR3 DNA sequence: TGTGCCATCAGAATGACTGATTCCTACGAGCAGTACTTC. It encodes CAIRMTDSYEQYF.

The genes are TRBV5-1 and TRBJ2-7; 8 nucleotides line up with TRBD1. After removal of 3 bases from V and 3 bases from J, the junction contained 8 bases not matched to a gene. The CDR3 length is 15 residues. Per germline, CDR1 SGHRS and CDR2 YFSETQ. CDR3 sequence: CASSWGTGLNYEQYF. CDR3 in DNA: TGCGCCAGCAGCTGGGGGACAGGTCTAAACTACGAGCAGTACTTC.

This sequence joins TRBV5-1 and TRBJ1-5; 12 positions agree with TRBD1. V lost 7 bases and J lost 5; bases outside the gene matches: 10. There are 16 residues in the CDR3. Germline CDR1 and CDR2: SGHRS and YFSETQ. As DNA, the CDR3 is TGCGCCAGCCACGGGACAGGGGGCGGGTTGGATCAGCCCCAGCATTTT. The encoded protein is CASHGTGGGLDQPQHF.

This clone showed up just a few times. This chain joins TRBV5-1 and TRBJ2-3, with 9 positions matching TRBD2. V dropped 5 bases and J dropped 6; count of bases not matched to a gene: 10. The CDR3 covers 15 residues. Germline V CDR1 and CDR2: SGHRS, YFSETQ. CDR3 region: CASSQTSGGRDTQYF. For the CDR3, the DNA is TGCGCCAGCAGTCAGACTAGCGGTGGCCGGGATACGCAGTATTTT.

The genes are TRBV19 and TRBJ1-6, with D uncertain. CDR1 and CDR2 (germline): LNHDA, SQIVND (reference sequence). V was clipped by 5 bases and J by 0 bases, with 11 bases between them. This CDR3 contains 16 residues. The CDR3 region is CASSPLAGSYNSPLHF. CDR3 coding DNA: TGTGCCAGTAGTCCCCTTGCAGGCTCCTATAATTCACCCCTCCACTTT.

The rearrangement joins TRBV30 to TRBJ1-2; 8 bases agree with TRBD1. The junction had 12 bases not matched to a gene; V was cut back by 2 bases and J by 4 bases. The CDR3 has 16 residues. CDR1 is GTSNPN and CDR2 is SVGIG in the germline V gene (reference sequence). The CDR3 sequence is CAWSRNLGTGSYGYTF. CDR3 DNA sequence: TGTGCCTGGAGTCGAAACTTGGGGACAGGATCCTATGGCTACACCTTC.

This rearrangement joins TRBV12-2 to TRBJ1-2. TRBV12-2 is assigned pseudogene status. The CDR3 covers 17 residues. CDR3 protein: CASRPESGDIANYGYTF. CDR3 coding DNA: TGTGCAAGTCGCCCGGAGAGCGGGGACATAGCTAACTATGGCTACACCTTC.

The chain recombines TRBV7-2 with TRBJ1-5; D is unresolved. With 2 bases removed from V and 6 bases from J, the gap between germline ends came to 14 bases. Germline loops: CDR1 SGHTA, CDR2 FQGNSA. The CDR3 runs 15 residues. This chain's CDR3 is CASSLNLEVGQPQHF. As DNA, the CDR3 is TGTGCCAGCAGCTTAAATTTGGAGGTTGGTCAGCCCCAGCATTTT.